Given below is one TCR beta chain in context. Its antigen remains unidentified. Base qualities are not provided; no much larger clone lies one nucleotide away. TCRbeta CDR3 regions were amplified from genomic DNA by means of the immunoSEQ Assay, a bias-controlled multiplex PCR. Per the source publication's procedure: The number of nucleated cells in each sample was estimated from the amplification of reference gene primers within the assay. To quantify the absolute abundance of each unique TCRbeta CDR3 rearrangement, sequence reads were collapsed and filtered. For each sample, productive Simpson clonality was calculated as the square root of Simpson's diversity index over productive rearrangements. Entries here come from immuneACCESS through TCRdb and include only in-frame sequences with V and J called. Some clones fail to appear in such tables; in the studies checked, an unresolved V gene covers under half of the shortfall, and the cause of the remainder is unknown. The V and J calls and clone size are taken from that table; D and trimming were inferred from the DNA. A total of 450,000 to 500,000 clones appear in this sample, about nine tenths of them only once. Of the sample, about 0.75% is held by the ten largest clones.

A distance of 15 bases separates the germline ends of V and J, which lose 0 bases and 7 bases respectively. CDR1 and CDR2 are drawn from the germline V gene: MNHEY, SVGAGI. The CDR3, cysteine through phenylalanine, is 15 amino acids long. Kept here is only the CDR3 DNA, which spans 45 bases and is read in frame from base 1. In the prospective study, participants were about 18 to 95 years old, resided in around 25 geographic areas of the United States, and were enrolled through a virtual design. Cohort assignment in the prospective study relied on participant-reported clinical history from a screening survey and a study questionnaire. Recovered participants in ImmuneRACE Cohort 3 were defined by two consecutive negative NP/OP PCR tests, clearance by a healthcare professional, or resolution of symptoms. In the prospective study, whole blood, serum and a nasopharyngeal or oropharyngeal swab were collected from each participant by mobile phlebotomists. Prospective study participants could optionally give additional blood draws and questionnaires over a roughly 2-month period. Before DNA extraction, blood samples from the prospective study were shipped at room temperature or frozen.

The data were taken from a study of blood T cell repertoires in COVID-19 (dated by TCRdb to about 2020). In terms of the full investigation: Samples covering the acute and convalescent phases of COVID-19 were provided by collaborators in the United States, Italy and Spain. Sample metadata almost always included a de-identified subject ID, COVID-19 status, age in years and sex. The material from the prospective study consisted of cDNA or gDNA derived from T cells, B-cell-depleted T cells, or PBMCs. HLA class I and class II types, where available, came from metadata supplied by the sample provider rather than from assay-based typing. Subjects who had been exposed to COVID-19, were actively infected with it, or had recovered from it provided the deeply sampled blood TCRbeta repertoires that made up the dataset. The repertoires were made available in a free public database intended to serve as a resource for research on the immune response to SARS-CoV-2. The samples were drawn from two sources: the first 160 participants of the ongoing ImmuneRACE study, and approximately 1,300 subjects contributed by 6 global collaborators. Broad study findings and their caveats: The quantity of clinical and demographic metadata differed by source and by participant and was supplied without curation.

Here the chain combines TRBV6-5 and TRBJ1-1, with the D gene not confidently named. This receptor was identified in a young woman who had recovered from COVID-19. The sequenced sample was PBMCs or T cells enriched from blood (not recorded which). The CDR3 amino acid sequence is: CASSYSAAATVEAFF. The DNA sequence is TGTGCCAGCAGTTACTCGGCAGCGGCGACTGTTGAAGCTTTCTTT.